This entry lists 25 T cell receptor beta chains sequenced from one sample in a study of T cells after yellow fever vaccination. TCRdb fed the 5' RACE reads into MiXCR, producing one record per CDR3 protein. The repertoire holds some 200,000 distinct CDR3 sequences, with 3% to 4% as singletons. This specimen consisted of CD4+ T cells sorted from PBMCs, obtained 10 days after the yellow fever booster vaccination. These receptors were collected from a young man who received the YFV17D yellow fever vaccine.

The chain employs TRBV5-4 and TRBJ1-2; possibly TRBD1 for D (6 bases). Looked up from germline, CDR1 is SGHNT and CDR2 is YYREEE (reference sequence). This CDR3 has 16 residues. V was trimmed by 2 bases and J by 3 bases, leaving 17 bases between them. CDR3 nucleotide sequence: TGTGCCAGCAGCTTTGGGCCGGGACAAGGGGACTATGGCTACACCTTC. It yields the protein CASSFGPGQGDYGYTF.

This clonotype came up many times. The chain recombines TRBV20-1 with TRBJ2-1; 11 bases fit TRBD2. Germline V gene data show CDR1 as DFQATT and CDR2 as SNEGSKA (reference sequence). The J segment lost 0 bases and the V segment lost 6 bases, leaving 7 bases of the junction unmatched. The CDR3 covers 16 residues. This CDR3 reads CSAMTSGEFSYNEQFF. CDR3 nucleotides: TGCAGTGCCATGACTAGCGGGGAGTTCTCCTACAATGAGCAGTTCTTC.

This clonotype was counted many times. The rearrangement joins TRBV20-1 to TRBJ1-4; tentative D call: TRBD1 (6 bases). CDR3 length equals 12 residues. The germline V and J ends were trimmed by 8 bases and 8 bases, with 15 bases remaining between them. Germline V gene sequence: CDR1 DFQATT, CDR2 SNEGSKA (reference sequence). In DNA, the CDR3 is TGCAGTCCATCACAGGGTGACGAAAAACTGTTTTTT. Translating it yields CSPSQGDEKLFF.

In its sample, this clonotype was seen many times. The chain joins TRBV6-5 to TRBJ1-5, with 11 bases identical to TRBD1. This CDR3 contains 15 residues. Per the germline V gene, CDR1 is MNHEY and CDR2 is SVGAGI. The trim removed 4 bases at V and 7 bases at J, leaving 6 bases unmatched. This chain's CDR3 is CASSSRTGGRQPQHF. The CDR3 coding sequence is TGTGCCAGCAGTTCCCGGACAGGGGGCAGACAGCCCCAGCATTTT.

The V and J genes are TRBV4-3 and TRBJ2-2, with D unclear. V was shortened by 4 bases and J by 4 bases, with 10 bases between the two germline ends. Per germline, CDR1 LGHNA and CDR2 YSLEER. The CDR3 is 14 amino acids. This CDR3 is CASSRQDGTGELFF. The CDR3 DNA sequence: TGCGCCAGCAGCCGCCAGGACGGCACCGGGGAGCTGTTTTTT.

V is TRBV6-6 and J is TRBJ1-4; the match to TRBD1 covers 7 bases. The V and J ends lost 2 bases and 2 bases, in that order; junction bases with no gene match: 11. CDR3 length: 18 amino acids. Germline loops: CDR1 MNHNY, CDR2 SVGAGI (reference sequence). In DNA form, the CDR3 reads TGTGCCAGCAGTTACCCAGGAGACAGGGCCCCTACTAATGAAAAACTGTTTTTT. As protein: CASSYPGDRAPTNEKLFF.

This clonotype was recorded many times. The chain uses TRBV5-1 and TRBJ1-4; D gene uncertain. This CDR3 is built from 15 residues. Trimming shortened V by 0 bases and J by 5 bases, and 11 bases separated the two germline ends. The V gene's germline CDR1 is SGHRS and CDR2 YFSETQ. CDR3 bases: TGCGCCAGCAGCTTGGAGAGACCGGTAAATGAAAAACTGTTTTTT. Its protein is CASSLERPVNEKLFF.

The CDR3: CASSFSIRVRTEAFF. CDR3 in DNA: TGTGCCAGCAGCTTTAGTATACGGGTTCGGACTGAAGCTTTCTTT. The chain has TRBV11-1 and TRBJ1-1; D is unclear. V lost 3 bases and J 5 bases, leaving 16 bases between the germline ends. The CDR3 sequence is 15 residues long. Germline loops: CDR1 SGHAT, CDR2 FQDESV (reference sequence).

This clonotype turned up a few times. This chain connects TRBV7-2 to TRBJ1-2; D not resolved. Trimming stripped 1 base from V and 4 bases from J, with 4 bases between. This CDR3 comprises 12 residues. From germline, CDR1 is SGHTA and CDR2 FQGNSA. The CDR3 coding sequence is TGTGCCAGCAGCTTAGTGGCCTATGGCTACACCTTC. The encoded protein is CASSLVAYGYTF. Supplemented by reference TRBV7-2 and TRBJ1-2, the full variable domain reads GAGVSQSPSNKVTEKGKDVELRCDPISGHTALYWYRQSLGQGLEFLIYFQGNSAPDKSGLPSDRFSAERTGGSVSTLTIQRTQQEDSAVYLCASSLVAYGYTFGSGTRLTVV.

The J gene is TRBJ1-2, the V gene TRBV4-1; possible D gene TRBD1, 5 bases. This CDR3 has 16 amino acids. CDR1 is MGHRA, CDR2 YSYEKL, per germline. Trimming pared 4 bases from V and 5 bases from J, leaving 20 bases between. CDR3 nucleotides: TGCGCCAGCAGCCGCCTGACTGGGGCCTCGGGATATGGCTACACCTTC. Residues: CASSRLTGASGYGYTF.

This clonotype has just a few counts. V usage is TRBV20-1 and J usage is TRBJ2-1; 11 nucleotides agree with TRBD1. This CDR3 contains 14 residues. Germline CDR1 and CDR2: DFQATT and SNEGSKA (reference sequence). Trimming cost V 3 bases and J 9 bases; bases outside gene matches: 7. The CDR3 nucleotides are TGCAGTGCTAGCCGGGACAGGGGGGACAGTGAGCAGTTCTTC. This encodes CSASRDRGDSEQFF.

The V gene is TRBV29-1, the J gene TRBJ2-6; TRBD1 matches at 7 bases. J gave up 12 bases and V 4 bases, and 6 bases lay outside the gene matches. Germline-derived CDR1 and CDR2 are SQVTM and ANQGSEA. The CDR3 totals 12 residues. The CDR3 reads CSVAWDRSVLTF. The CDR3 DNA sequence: TGCAGCGTTGCATGGGACAGATCCGTCCTGACTTTC. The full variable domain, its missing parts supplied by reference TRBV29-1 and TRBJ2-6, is SAVISQKPSRDICQRGTSLTIQCQVDSQVTMMFWYRQQPGQSLTLIATANQGSEATYESGFVIDKFPISRPNLTFSTLTVSNMSPEDSSIYLCSVAWDRSVLTFGAGSRLTVL.

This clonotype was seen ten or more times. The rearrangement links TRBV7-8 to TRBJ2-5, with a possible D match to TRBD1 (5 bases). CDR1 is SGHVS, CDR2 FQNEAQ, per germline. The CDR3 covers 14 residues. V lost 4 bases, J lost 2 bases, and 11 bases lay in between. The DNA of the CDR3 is TGTGCCAGCAGCTACAGACAGATACAAGAGACCCAGTACTTC. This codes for CASSYRQIQETQYF.

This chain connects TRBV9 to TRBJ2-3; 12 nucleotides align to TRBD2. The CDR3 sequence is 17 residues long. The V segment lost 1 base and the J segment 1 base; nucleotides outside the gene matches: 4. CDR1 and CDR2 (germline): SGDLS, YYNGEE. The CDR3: CASSVTSGGPGTDTQYF. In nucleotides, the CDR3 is TGTGCCAGCAGCGTAACTAGCGGGGGGCCTGGCACAGATACGCAGTATTTT. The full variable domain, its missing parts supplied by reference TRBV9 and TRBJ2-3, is DSGVTQTPKHLITATGQRVTLRCSPRSGDLSVYWYQQSLDQGLQFLIQYYNGEERAKGNILERFSAQQFPDLHSELNLSSLELGDSALYFCASSVTSGGPGTDTQYFGPGTRLTVL.

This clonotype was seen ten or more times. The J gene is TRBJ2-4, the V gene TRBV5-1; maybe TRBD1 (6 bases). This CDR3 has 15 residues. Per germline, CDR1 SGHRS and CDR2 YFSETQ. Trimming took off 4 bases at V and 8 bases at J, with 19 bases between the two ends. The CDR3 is CASSTGQTTGDIQYF. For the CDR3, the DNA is TGCGCCAGCAGCACCGGACAGACTACTGGAGACATTCAGTACTTC.

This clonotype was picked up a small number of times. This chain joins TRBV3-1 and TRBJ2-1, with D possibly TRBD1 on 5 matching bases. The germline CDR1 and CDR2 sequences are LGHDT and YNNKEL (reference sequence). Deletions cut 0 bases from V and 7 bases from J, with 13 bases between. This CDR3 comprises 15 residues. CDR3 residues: CASSQDPGLRNEQFF. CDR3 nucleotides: TGTGCCAGCAGCCAAGATCCAGGGCTAAGGAATGAGCAGTTCTTC.

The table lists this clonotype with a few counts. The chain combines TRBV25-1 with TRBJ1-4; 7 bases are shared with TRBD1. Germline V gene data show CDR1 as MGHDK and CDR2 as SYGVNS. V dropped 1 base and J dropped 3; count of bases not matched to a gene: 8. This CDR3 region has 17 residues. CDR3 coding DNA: TGTGCCAGCAGTGAATTTATCAGGGGGAAGGCTAATGAAAAACTGTTTTTT. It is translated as CASSEFIRGKANEKLFF.

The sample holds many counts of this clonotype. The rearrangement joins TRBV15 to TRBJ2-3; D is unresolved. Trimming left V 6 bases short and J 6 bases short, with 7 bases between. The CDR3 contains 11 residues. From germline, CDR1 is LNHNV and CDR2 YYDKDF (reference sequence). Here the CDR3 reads CATSRADTQYF. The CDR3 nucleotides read TGTGCCACCAGTCGCGCTGATACGCAGTATTTT.

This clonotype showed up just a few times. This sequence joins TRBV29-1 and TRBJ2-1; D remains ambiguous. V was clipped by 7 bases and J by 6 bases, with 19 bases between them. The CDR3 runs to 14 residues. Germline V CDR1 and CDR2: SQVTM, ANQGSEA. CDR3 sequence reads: CSGVSDLTPNEQFF. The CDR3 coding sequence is TGCAGCGGGGTGAGTGACCTCACCCCCAATGAGCAGTTCTTC.

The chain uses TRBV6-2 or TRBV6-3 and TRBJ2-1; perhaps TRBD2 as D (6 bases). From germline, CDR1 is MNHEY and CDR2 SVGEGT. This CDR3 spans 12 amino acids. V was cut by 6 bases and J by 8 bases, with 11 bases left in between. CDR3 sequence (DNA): TGTGCCAGCAGCCGGGGGAGGTATGAGCAGTTCTTC. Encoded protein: CASSRGRYEQFF.

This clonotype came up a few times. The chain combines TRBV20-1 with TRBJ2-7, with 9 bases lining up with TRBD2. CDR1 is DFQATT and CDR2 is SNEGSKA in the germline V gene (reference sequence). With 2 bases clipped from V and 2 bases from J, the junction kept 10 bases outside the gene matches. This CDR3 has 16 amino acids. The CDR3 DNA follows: TGCAGTGCTAGATCAGTAGCGGGGGATGGGACCTACGAGCAGTACTTC. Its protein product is CSARSVAGDGTYEQYF.

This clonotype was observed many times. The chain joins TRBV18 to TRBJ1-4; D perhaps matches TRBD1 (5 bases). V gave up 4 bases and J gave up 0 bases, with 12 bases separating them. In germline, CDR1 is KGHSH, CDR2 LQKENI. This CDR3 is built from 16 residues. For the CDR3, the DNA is TGTGCCAGCTCACTACAAAGGGACCCAACTAATGAAAAACTGTTTTTT. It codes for CASSLQRDPTNEKLFF. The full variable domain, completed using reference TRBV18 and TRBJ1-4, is NAGVMQNPRHLVRRRGQEARLRCSPMKGHSHVYWYRQLPEEGLKFMVYLQKENIIDESGMPKERFSAEFPKEGPSILRIQQVVRGDSAAYFCASSLQRDPTNEKLFFGSGTQLSVL.

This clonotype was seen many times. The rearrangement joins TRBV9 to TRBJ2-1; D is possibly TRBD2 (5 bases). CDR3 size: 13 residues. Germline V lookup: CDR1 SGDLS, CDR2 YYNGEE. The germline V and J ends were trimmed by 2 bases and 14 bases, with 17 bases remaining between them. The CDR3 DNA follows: TGTGCCAGCAGCGTTCTCCCTTCGACCGGGGAGTTCTTC. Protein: CASSVLPSTGEFF.

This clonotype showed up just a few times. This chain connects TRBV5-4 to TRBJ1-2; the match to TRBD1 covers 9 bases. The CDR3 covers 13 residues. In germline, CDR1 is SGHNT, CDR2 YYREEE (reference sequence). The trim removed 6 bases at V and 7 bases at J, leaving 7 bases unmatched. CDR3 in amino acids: CASKGQGVGGYTF. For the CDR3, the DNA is TGTGCCAGCAAGGGACAGGGAGTTGGTGGCTACACCTTC.

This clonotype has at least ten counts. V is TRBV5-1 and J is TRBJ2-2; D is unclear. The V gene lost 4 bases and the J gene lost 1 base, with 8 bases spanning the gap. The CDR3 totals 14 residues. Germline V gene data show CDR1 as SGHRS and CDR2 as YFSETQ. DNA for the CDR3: TGCGCCAGCAGCCTGTTGCAGAACACCGGGGAGCTGTTTTTT. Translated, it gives CASSLLQNTGELFF.